The clone carrying this T cell receptor beta chain was detected only a few times. This sample was taken from a study of blood T cell repertoires in COVID-19. Libraries were prepared by immunoSEQ multiplex PCR; TCRdb keeps only in-frame clonotypes and omits some of them. The top ten clones hold 11% of a sample with 95,000 to 100,000 clones, roughly 86% of them seen once. The CDR3 loop spans 14 amino acids. Germline CDR1 LGHDT, CDR2 YNNKEL (reference sequence). Deletions cut 1 base from V and 2 bases from J, with 6 bases between. This sequence joins TRBV3-1 (or the pseudogene TRBV3-2) and TRBJ2-1; D is perhaps TRBD2 (6 bases). Sequencing used peripheral blood. The sequence was collected from a woman in her twenties or thirties with acute or convalescent COVID-19. The CDR3 loop is CASSQGLAYNEQFF. CDR3 coding DNA: TGTGCCAGCAGCCAAGGACTAGCCTACAATGAGCAGTTCTTC.